This T cell receptor beta chain was captured by sequencing in a study of chemoradiotherapy in HPV16-positive cancers. Study overall: Candidate HPV-specific clones and shared TCR motifs came from a couple of HPV16-positive patients. Study results and caveats: Better recurrence-free survival went with HPV-responsive T-cell expansion in HPV16-positive patients. Only two HPV16-positive patients supplied the functional HPV-specificity definition. Candidate HPV-specific clones and E7-related TCR motifs grew in tumor during treatment.

Per germline, CDR1 MNHEY and CDR2 SMNVEV (reference sequence). Germline trimming cut 6 bases from V and 8 bases from J; bases unmatched to any gene: 10. CDR3 size: 15 residues. Libraries were prepared by immunoSEQ multiplex PCR; TCRdb keeps only in-frame clonotypes and omits some of them. The sample contains about 15,000 clones, about 74% of which appear only once. About this clone: Its antigen remains unidentified.

This receptor was identified in a human donor with HPV-associated anogenital cancer. The specimen comprised tumor tissue, sampled from a patient who underwent chemoradiotherapy. The chain carries TRBV27 and TRBJ1-5; 10 nucleotides align to TRBD1. The CDR3 protein is CASRPGQGISEPQHF. In DNA form, the CDR3 reads TGTGCCAGCAGACCGGGACAGGGGATTTCAGAGCCCCAGCATTTT.